This entry concerns a single T cell receptor beta chain. The antigen it binds to is not known. Qualities for individual bases were not recorded, and no much larger clone is one base off. These data are taken from a study of T-cell memory formation after mild COVID-19 (dated by TCRdb to the early 2020s). With respect to the entire study: TCR sequence clusters from the two donors were largely donor specific. In two donors, T-cell clones that expanded and contracted after mild COVID-19 were tracked by sequencing TCRalpha and TCRbeta repertoires over time. The cohort was made up of two young adult volunteers, one female and one male, who were previously healthy. On the study overall, not on this receptor specifically: Some responding clones were detected in pre-infection memory, which suggested that pre-existing cross-reactive memory T cells had joined the SARS-CoV-2 response. The study included only two mild cases, and larger cohorts that include severe cases with pre-infection samples were judged to be necessary. Whether the second-wave clones peaking on day 37 were SARS-CoV-2 specific was not confirmed. Contracting CD4+ clones were located mainly in the CM and EM memory subsets, whereas CD8+ clones were found to be enriched in EMRA. Clones contracting from day 15 to 85 had balanced CD4/CD8 phenotypes, while a second wave expanding from day 15 to 37 was biased towards CD4+.

PBMCs were isolated by Ficoll-Paque density gradient centrifugation. Reads for this sample came from an Illumina NovaSeq 6000. cDNA libraries for TCRalpha and TCRbeta were prepared by 5'RACE using constant-segment primers, with sample barcodes and unique molecular identifiers added. Trizol reagent was used to extract RNA from every sample. Library amplification was performed in two PCR steps, and a second sample barcode and Illumina TruSeq adapters were introduced in the second step. Libraries were sequenced on an Illumina NovaSeq with 2 x 150 bp paired-end reads. The original pipeline was this. The reads were demultiplexed and collapsed into UMI-guided consensus sequences using migec v1.2.7. With mixcr v2.1.11, UMI consensuses were aligned to TRA and TRB V and J templates and assembled into clonotypes. A clonotype was counted as expanded or contracted only if both edgeR and NoisET called the change significant, with noise models trained on biological replicates. For edgeR calls, the cutoffs were a false discovery rate-adjusted p below 0.01 and a log2 fold-change threshold of 1. As an exploratory analysis of dynamics, max-normalized trajectories of the 1000 most abundant clonotypes were examined by PCA with hierarchical clustering. Each responding clone was given a CD4 or CD8 phenotype based on the CD4+ and CD8+ repertoires, which had been sequenced separately. TCRdb itself trimmed the public reads at Q25 with fastp, ran MiXCR and retained productive beta chains. Entries that share a CDR3 protein sequence are merged under the most common genes and DNA. Clone size and V and J calls follow TCRdb, not the original study. The sample table lists fewer than 600,000 distinct CDR3 sequences, about 20% of them with a count of one. Jointly, the top ten make up roughly 8.1% of the sample.

The CDR3 goes from the cysteine to the phenylalanine over 13 residues. The read is trimmed to its CDR3 DNA, 39 bases read in frame from base 1. The trim is 6 bases for V and 10 bases for J, with a gap of 16 bases between the germline ends. According to the germline V gene, CDR1 reads MNHEY and CDR2 reads SVGAGI. The clonotype comes from an adult woman who had mild COVID-19 (a few samples of this study predate the infection). The sample titles of this study are shuffled in the database, so cell type and time point are left out; the donor was told from shared clones. The specimen sequenced was PBMCs or a T cell subset sorted from them (not recorded which). Recombination connected TRBV6-5 to TRBJ2-1, with an unclear D gene assignment. The CDR3 protein is CASRSPTESEQFF. The nucleotide sequence reads as follows: TGTGCCAGCAGATCCCCGACCGAGTCCGAGCAGTTCTTC.